Presented here are 15 T cell receptor beta chains from one specimen sequenced in a study of T cells after yellow fever vaccination. TCRdb re-derived calls from the 5' RACE reads in MiXCR, one entry per CDR3 protein. This table has under 200,000 distinct CDR3 sequences, roughly 11% appearing once. The sequenced sample was CD8+ T cells sorted from PBMCs, obtained 15 days after the yellow fever booster vaccination. Source of these receptors: a man aged 18 to 30 who received the YFV17D yellow fever vaccine.

This clonotype has a count of ten or more. This chain uses TRBV4-1 with TRBJ2-1; D perhaps matches TRBD1 (5 bases). CDR1 and CDR2 from the germline V gene are MGHRA and YSYEKL. The CDR3 covers 13 residues. The V and J ends lost 1 base and 7 bases respectively, with 8 bases between them. In nucleotides, the CDR3 is TGCGCCAGCAGCCAAGGATCAGGGAATGAGCAGTTCTTC. Amino acids: CASSQGSGNEQFF.

The chain uses TRBV6-5 and TRBJ1-2; perhaps TRBD1 as D (6 bases). The CDR3 sequence is 13 residues long. Germline V gene lookup returns CDR1 MNHEY and CDR2 SVGAGI. The V gene lost 6 bases and the J gene lost 4 bases, with 12 bases spanning the gap. The CDR3 spells CASSSRDTYGYTF. CDR3 DNA sequence: TGTGCCAGCAGCTCGAGGGACACCTATGGCTACACCTTC.

The CDR3 region is CASSQCRGDEQFF. In nucleotides, the CDR3 is TGCGCCAGCAGTCAATGTCGGGGGGATGAGCAGTTCTTC. This chain joins TRBV23-1 and TRBJ2-1; 7 bases align to TRBD2. Being an ORF, TRBV23-1 has a function that is uncertain. The ends lost 1 base at V and 8 bases at J; junction bases unmatched: 2. The CDR3 covers 13 residues.

The chain links TRBV9 to TRBJ2-2, with unresolved D. This CDR3 is 13 amino acids long. CDR1 and CDR2 (germline): SGDLS, YYNGEE. Trimming took 6 bases from V and 5 from J, leaving 11 bases between them. CDR3 sequence: CASTLYWTGELFF. In DNA form, the CDR3 reads TGTGCCAGCACACTGTACTGGACCGGGGAGCTGTTTTTT.

This chain connects TRBV12-3 or TRBV12-4 to TRBJ2-5; 11 nucleotides align to TRBD1. V lost 6 bases, J lost 2 bases, and 2 bases stayed unmatched. The CDR3 is made up of 14 amino acids. The CDR3 nucleotides read TGTGCCAGCAGGGGGACAGGGGGGCAAGAGACCCAGTACTTC. As protein: CASRGTGGQETQYF.

V usage is TRBV9 and J usage is TRBJ1-3; 9 bases fit TRBD1. The CDR3 length is 17 residues. CDR1 and CDR2 from the germline V gene are SGDLS and YYNGEE. J was trimmed by 1 base and V by 0 bases; bases with no gene match: 5. CDR3 coding DNA: TGTGCCAGCAGCGTAGGTACAGGGGGCTTTTCTGGAAACACCATATATTTT. Residues: CASSVGTGGFSGNTIYF.

The sample holds a few counts of this clonotype. The chain's CDR3 is CASSSGQGSLETQYF. The DNA of the CDR3 is TGTGCCAGCAGCTCCGGACAGGGATCCCTTGAGACCCAGTACTTC. This chain uses TRBV11-2 with TRBJ2-5, with 8 positions matching TRBD1. V lost 4 bases and J lost 5; bases outside the gene matches: 9. The CDR3 has 15 amino acids. Germline V gene sequence: CDR1 SGHAT, CDR2 FQNNGV.

V is TRBV24-1 and J is TRBJ2-7; D perhaps matches TRBD1 (5 bases). Germline V gives CDR1 KGHDR, CDR2 SFDVKD. The CDR3 is made up of 12 amino acids. Trimming removed 12 bases at V and 3 bases at J, with 14 bases between. CDR3 residues: CAPTTVHYEQYV. The CDR3 region has the DNA TGTGCCCCGACGACAGTCCACTACGAGCAGTACGTC.

There are a few counts of this clonotype. The J gene is TRBJ1-5, the V gene TRBV9; D is unresolved. This CDR3 has 13 amino acids. Trimming removed 1 base at V and 6 bases at J, with 8 bases between. Per germline, CDR1 SGDLS and CDR2 YYNGEE. CDR3 DNA sequence: TGTGCCAGCAGCGTATGGCAATTTCAGCCCCAGCATTTT. It codes for CASSVWQFQPQHF.

The table lists this clonotype with many counts. The CDR3 nucleotides read TGTGCCAGCAGCCCAGGACAGTTCTCTGGGGCCAACGTCCTGACTTTC. Translating gives CASSPGQFSGANVLTF. The genes are TRBV5-5 and TRBJ2-6; D possibly corresponds to TRBD1 (6 bases). This CDR3 spans 16 amino acids. Trimming shortened V by 4 bases and J by 0 bases, and 11 bases separated the two germline ends. The germline V gene has CDR1 SGHKS and CDR2 YYEKEE (reference sequence).

The V and J genes are TRBV7-9 and TRBJ1-1, with D possibly being TRBD1 (5 bases). The CDR3 runs to 16 residues. Germline loops: CDR1 SEHNR, CDR2 FQNEAQ (reference sequence). V was cut by 5 bases and J by 0 bases, with 16 bases left in between. This chain's CDR3 is CASSLAGGVMNTEAFF. The CDR3 bases are TGTGCCAGCAGCCTGGCTGGGGGGGTTATGAACACTGAAGCTTTCTTT.

This clonotype was seen many times. The CDR3 nucleotides are TGTGCAGCGGCGGGGCCGAATGGAAACACCATATATTTT. This encodes CAAAGPNGNTIYF. This rearrangement joins TRBV7-6 to TRBJ1-3; tentatively, D is TRBD1 (5 bases). This CDR3 is 13 amino acids long. Germline V gene data show CDR1 as SGHVS and CDR2 as FNYEAQ.

This clonotype was seen just once. The V call is TRBV7-8, the J call TRBJ2-7, with unresolved D. The CDR3 extends over 13 amino acids. V was trimmed by 5 bases and J by 2 bases, leaving 10 bases between them. Germline CDR1 SGHVS, CDR2 FQNEAQ. The CDR3 loop reads CASSRRGAYEQYV. DNA of the CDR3: TGTGCCAGCAGCCGACGTGGAGCCTACGAGCAGTACGTC.

The table lists this clonotype with many counts. This sequence joins TRBV4-1 and TRBJ2-1; D unresolved. V lost 1 base, J lost 10 bases, and 23 bases lay in between. Germline assignment: CDR1 MGHRA and CDR2 YSYEKL. CDR3 length: 17 amino acids. The CDR3 sequence is CASSQVLIRTLLKEQFF. The CDR3, as DNA: TGCGCCAGCAGCCAAGTTTTGATACGGACCCTCCTCAAGGAGCAGTTCTTC.

Here the CDR3 DNA reads TGTGCCAGCTCACCACGGGCCGGGACAGGGGAATCCTACGAGCAGTACGTC. It translates to CASSPRAGTGESYEQYV. The V call is TRBV18, the J call TRBJ2-7, with 10 bases lining up with TRBD1. Germline loops: CDR1 KGHSH, CDR2 LQKENI. The trim removed 1 base at V and 1 base at J, leaving 7 bases unmatched. CDR3 size: 17 residues.